This T cell receptor (beta chain) emerged from a study of cytomegalovirus exposure and HLA in healthy donors. The ends were cut back, 1 base at V and 11 bases at J, with 11 bases in the middle. The CDR3 is 12 residues long. Germline-derived CDR1 and CDR2 are MNHEY and SMNVEV (reference sequence). PCR employed 60 Vbeta and 13 Jbeta primers. Sequencing was performed with immunoSEQ multiplex PCR; in TCRdb, only in-frame clones are kept and a portion is missing. The profile shows about 160,000 clones, around 80% of them singletons. Points from the study as a whole: Clonal expansion, a later analysis showed, was greater in HLA-associated TCR beta chains than in equally common others.

On this clone itself: As yet, its antigen is unknown.

The specimen sequenced was PBMCs. The chain combines TRBV27 with TRBJ1-2, with D unresolved. The receptor was isolated from a woman aged 30 to 39 in good health and CMV-seropositive. CDR3 DNA sequence: TGTGCCAGCAGTTTATATGGCAGCGAATACACCTTC. This encodes CASSLYGSEYTF.